This T cell receptor beta chain was sequenced during a study of blood T cell repertoires in COVID-19. Here immunoSEQ multiplex PCR was the method, and the copy in TCRdb shows in-frame clones only, minus some. The sample lists about 52,000 clones, approximately 89% occurring once. The CDR3 covers 18 residues. Trimming at V came to 1 base and at J to 4 bases, leaving 11 bases not matched to a gene. Per germline, CDR1 LGHNA and CDR2 YSLEER. The sequenced sample was peripheral blood. The V gene is TRBV4-3, the J gene TRBJ2-1; the match to TRBD2 covers 9 bases. The source of this sequence is an elderly man with active or convalescent COVID-19. The CDR3 here is CASSQVGVAGASYNEQFF. The CDR3 DNA follows: TGCGCCAGCAGCCAAGTGGGAGTAGCGGGAGCATCGTACAATGAGCAGTTCTTC.